Presented here are 32 T cell receptor beta chains from one specimen sequenced in a study of human T cells and chemical hapten exposure. The sample's time point: healthy volunteer bleed at 2 weeks. Whole blood that had not been fractionated was the source of extracted total RNA. TCRdb reprocessed the RACE reads with MiXCR, giving one entry per CDR3 protein. The sample includes approximately 44,000 distinct CDR3 sequences, nearly 4.5% of them seen just once. The sample consisted of whole blood. These receptors came from a human donor in good health. Some clones in this sample may be carry-over from other donors' samples.

The table lists this clonotype with many counts. The rearrangement uses TRBV12-5 and TRBJ2-1; D may match TRBD1 or TRBD2 (5 bases each). Germline loops: CDR1 LGHNT, CDR2 FRNRAP. The CDR3 is 13 residues long. V was trimmed by 8 bases and J by 8 bases, leaving 16 bases between them. The CDR3 is CASTFEGRDEQFF. DNA for the CDR3: TGTGCTAGTACGTTCGAGGGGCGGGATGAGCAGTTCTTC.

The sample holds many counts of this clonotype. The junction does not match germline at one end; this may be a read error. The chain carries TRBV27 and TRBJ1-4, with 7 bases fitting TRBD1. Looked up from germline, CDR1 is MNHEY and CDR2 is SMNVEV (reference sequence). The CDR3 runs to 15 residues. CDR3 nucleotides: TGTGCCAGCAGTTTTGTGAGACAGGGAGATGAAAAACTGTTTTTC. As protein: CASSFVRQGDEKLFF.

In this sample, this clonotype turned up many times. The chain carries TRBV24-1 and TRBJ1-5, with TRBD1 matching over 9 bases. Germline values: CDR1 KGHDR, CDR2 SFDVKD. The CDR3 is 15 amino acids. The trim removed 3 bases at V and 4 bases at J, leaving 3 bases unmatched. The CDR3 region is CATSDGTGRNQPQHF. In nucleotides, the CDR3 is TGTGCCACCAGTGATGGGACAGGGCGGAATCAGCCCCAGCATTTT.

This chain joins TRBV5-1 and TRBJ2-7; possibly TRBD1 for D (5 bases). With 1 base removed from V and 2 bases from J, the gap between germline ends came to 10 bases. The germline V gene encodes CDR1 SGHRS and CDR2 YFSETQ. This CDR3 has 14 residues. CDR3 sequence: CASSLTGLPYEQYF. The CDR3 bases are TGCGCCAGCAGCTTGACAGGTCTACCCTACGAGCAGTACTTC.

This clonotype was seen many times. V and J are TRBV2 and TRBJ2-4, with TRBD1 identical over 12 bases. CDR3 length: 15 amino acids. After removal of 7 bases from V and 7 bases from J, the junction contained 8 bases not matched to a gene. The germline CDR1 and CDR2 sequences are SNHLY and FYNNEI. The CDR3 DNA sequence: TGTGCCAGCAAAGGGACAGGGGGCGAAAGGAACATTCAGTACTTC. This codes for CASKGTGGERNIQYF.

This chain joins TRBV12-5 and TRBJ2-5; maybe TRBD2 (5 bases). Trimming removed 3 bases from V and 7 bases from J, with 6 bases in between. The CDR3 has 11 amino acids. Germline V CDR1 and CDR2: LGHNT, FRNRAP. The CDR3 loop is CASGFRGTQYF. The CDR3 nucleotides are TGTGCTAGTGGTTTCCGGGGGACCCAGTACTTC.

This chain links TRBV27 with TRBJ1-5; no clear D. CDR1 is MNHEY, CDR2 SMNVEV, per germline (reference sequence). V was shortened by 5 bases and J by 0 bases, with 14 bases between the two germline ends. This CDR3 comprises 16 residues. CDR3 amino acids: CASSDGGFYSNQPQHF. For the CDR3, the DNA is TGTGCCAGCAGTGACGGAGGGTTCTATAGCAATCAGCCCCAGCATTTT.

This clonotype was recorded many times. The gene calls are TRBV28 and TRBJ2-7, with 9 bases aligning to TRBD2. The CDR3 runs 16 residues. Germline CDR1 and CDR2: MDHEN and SYDVKM. Trimming cost V 5 bases and J 0 bases; bases outside gene matches: 8. CDR3 DNA sequence: TGTGCCAGCAGTGAGCTAGCGGGGCTGAGCTCCTACGAGCAGTACTTC. It is translated as CASSELAGLSSYEQYF.

This clonotype was observed at least ten times. The V call is TRBV21-1, the J call TRBJ2-7. TRBV21-1 is designated a pseudogene. This CDR3 has 13 amino acids. The chain's CDR3 is CASSKVTGCEQYF. In DNA form, the CDR3 reads TGTGCCAGCAGCAAAGTTACGGGGTGCGAGCAGTACTTC.

In the case of this clonotype: The junction departs from the called germline gene at one end, perhaps through a read error. The chain is built from TRBV5-4 and TRBJ2-3; D is possibly TRBD1 or TRBD2 (5 bases each). The CDR3 contains 15 residues. From germline, CDR1 is SGHNT and CDR2 YYREEE (reference sequence). The CDR3 nucleotides are TGTGCCAGCAGCCCGACTCCCGGGGCCACAGATGCGCAGTATTTT. This codes for CASSPTPGATDAQYF.

This clonotype was picked up many times. The CDR3 coding sequence is TGCAGTGCTAGAGGATGGATGGGGGAAGCCTACGAGCAGTACTTC. This sequence encodes CSARGWMGEAYEQYF. This rearrangement joins TRBV20-1 to TRBJ2-7; either TRBD1 or TRBD2 may supply D (5 bases each). CDR1 DFQATT and CDR2 SNEGSKA come from the germline V gene (reference sequence). The CDR3 runs 15 residues. The germline V and J ends were trimmed by 1 base and 2 bases, with 15 bases remaining between them.

This clonotype was seen a handful of times. As DNA, the CDR3 is TGTGCCAGCAGCTTAAACCCCCGGGATACGCAGTATTTT. Its protein is CASSLNPRDTQYF. V and J are TRBV7-6 and TRBJ2-3; no definite D call. The germline V and J ends were trimmed by 2 bases and 6 bases, with 9 bases remaining between them. Germline loops: CDR1 SGHVS, CDR2 FNYEAQ. The CDR3 spans 13 residues.

This chain links TRBV7-6 with TRBJ1-4, with a tentative D call TRBD1 (5 bases). V was trimmed by 5 bases and J by 5 bases, leaving 9 bases between them. The CDR3 extends over 13 amino acids. CDR1 is SGHVS and CDR2 is FNYEAQ in the germline V gene. The CDR3 bases are TGTGCCAGCAGCCCCGACAGAAATGAAAAACTGTTTTTT. Amino acid sequence: CASSPDRNEKLFF. Using reference TRBV7-6 and TRBJ1-4 for the parts outside the CDR3, the full variable domain is GAGVSQSPRYKVTKRGQDVALRCDPISGHVSLYWYRQALGQGPEFLTYFNYEAQQDKSGLPNDRFSAERPEGSISTLTIQRTEQRDSAMYRCASSPDRNEKLFFGSGTQLSVL.

This clonotype was seen many times. The chain couples TRBV3-1 to TRBJ2-3; D is possibly TRBD1 (5 bases). The CDR3 is 14 residues long. In germline, CDR1 is LGHDT, CDR2 YNNKEL (reference sequence). V was clipped by 4 bases and J by 2 bases, with 10 bases between them. The CDR3 coding sequence is TGTGCCAGCAGCCGGGCCAGGGTCACAGATACGCAGTATTTT. As protein: CASSRARVTDTQYF.

This clonotype was seen repeatedly, ten times or more. The chain recombines TRBV2 with TRBJ2-1, with unresolved D. CDR1 SNHLY and CDR2 FYNNEI come from the germline V gene. The CDR3 spans 12 residues. Trimming took off 11 bases at V and 15 bases at J, with 23 bases between the two ends. Here the CDR3 reads CAGKADSALPFF. The CDR3, as DNA: TGTGCCGGAAAGGCAGACTCCGCTCTCCCGTTCTTC.

This clonotype showed up many times. The V gene is TRBV19, the J gene TRBJ1-5; TRBD1 matches 9 bases. From germline, CDR1 is LNHDA and CDR2 SQIVND (reference sequence). J was trimmed by 4 bases and V by 4 bases; bases with no gene match: 5. This CDR3 comprises 15 residues. Here the CDR3 DNA reads TGTGCCAGTAGTACGGGACAGGGTTTGAATCAGCCCCAGCATTTT. Translation: CASSTGQGLNQPQHF.

In its sample, this clonotype was seen many times. The rearrangement uses TRBV27 and TRBJ1-5, with TRBD1 as a possible D gene (6 bases). CDR3 length: 15 amino acids. CDR1 and CDR2 from the germline V gene are MNHEY and SMNVEV (reference sequence). The ends were cut back, 4 bases at V and 6 bases at J, with 16 bases in the middle. CDR3 in DNA: TGTGCCAGCAGTTCGACCACCCAGGGGAGTCAGCCCCAGCATTTT. Its translation is CASSSTTQGSQPQHF.

At least ten counts were recorded for this clonotype. The chain carries TRBV6-5 and TRBJ2-3, with a weak D call TRBD2 (6 bases). Germline CDR1 is MNHEY and CDR2 is SVGAGI. V was shortened by 5 bases and J by 5 bases, with 17 bases between the two germline ends. The length of the CDR3 is 15 residues. The CDR3 is CASSRDRGAQDTQYF. The CDR3 DNA sequence: TGTGCCAGCAGTCGGGACCGCGGGGCTCAAGATACGCAGTATTTT.

This clonotype was seen more than once but under ten times. The chain has TRBV20-1 and TRBJ2-7, with TRBD2 identical over 11 bases. CDR1 is DFQATT and CDR2 is SNEGSKA in the germline V gene (reference sequence). Trimming removed 5 bases from V and 7 bases from J; junction bases left unmatched: 10. The CDR3 sequence is 14 residues long. CDR3 sequence: CSAPKTGLAVEQYF. The CDR3 coding sequence is TGCAGTGCTCCTAAAACGGGACTAGCGGTAGAGCAGTACTTC.

The chain recombines TRBV28 with TRBJ2-6; a weak D match, TRBD1 (5 bases). Germline CDR1 is MDHEN and CDR2 is SYDVKM. There are 20 residues in the CDR3. The germline V and J ends were trimmed by 0 bases and 0 bases, with 18 bases remaining between them. Here the CDR3 reads CASSLWRQGGRFSGANVLTF. The CDR3 DNA follows: TGTGCCAGCAGTTTATGGCGGCAGGGTGGAAGGTTCTCTGGGGCCAACGTCCTGACTTTC.

At least ten counts were recorded for this clonotype. The V gene is TRBV3-1, the J gene TRBJ2-5, with TRBD1 identical over 10 bases. V shed 2 bases and J 9 bases; nucleotides not matched to a gene: 3. Per the germline V gene, CDR1 is LGHDT and CDR2 is YNNKEL (reference sequence). This CDR3 is built from 13 residues. The CDR3 loop is CASSQSDRGAQYF. In DNA form, the CDR3 reads TGTGCCAGCAGCCAATCGGACAGGGGGGCCCAGTACTTC.

The chain links TRBV28 to TRBJ2-5; 8 nucleotides align to TRBD1. The CDR3 is 15 amino acids. Losses at the gene ends were 3 bases for V and 1 base for J; bases not matched to a gene: 4. Germline-derived CDR1 and CDR2 are MDHEN and SYDVKM. The CDR3 coding sequence is TGTGCCAGCAGTTTCGACAGGGGAGGCCAAGAGACCCAGTACTTC. It is translated as CASSFDRGGQETQYF.

This clonotype came up many times. J is TRBJ1-5 and V is TRBV28, with 7 bases aligning to TRBD1. V gave up 7 bases and J gave up 0 bases; unmatched junction bases: 15. The CDR3 is made up of 18 amino acids. Germline lookup yields CDR1 MDHEN and CDR2 SYDVKM. CDR3 in DNA: TGTGCCAGCACCATACAGGGGAATCTACTGGATAGCAATCAGCCCCAGCATTTT. Amino acids: CASTIQGNLLDSNQPQHF. Based on the CDR3 plus reference TRBV28 and TRBJ1-5, the full variable domain is DVKVTQSSRYLVKRTGEKVFLECVQDMDHENMFWYRQDPGLGLRLIYFSYDVKMKEKGDIPEGYSVSREKKERFSLILESASTNQTSMYLCASTIQGNLLDSNQPQHFGDGTRLSIL.

This clonotype was detected many times. The CDR3 loop is CASSLSPGTSTYEQYF. The CDR3 DNA reads as TGTGCCAGCAGCCTATCCCCCGGGACATCGACCTACGAGCAGTACTTC. The V call is TRBV7-9, the J call TRBJ2-7; D is possibly TRBD1 (6 bases). The CDR3 covers 16 residues. V lost 5 bases to trimming and J lost 2 bases, with 19 bases between them. From germline, CDR1 is SEHNR and CDR2 FQNEAQ (reference sequence). Drawing the rest from reference TRBV7-9 and TRBJ2-7, the complete variable domain is DTGVSQNPRHKITKRGQNVTFRCDPISEHNRLYWYRQTLGQGPEFLTYFQNEAQLEKSRLLSDRFSAERPKGSFSTLEIQRTEQGDSAMYLCASSLSPGTSTYEQYFGPGTRLTVT.

This clonotype showed up many times. This chain uses TRBV9 with TRBJ1-5; D gene uncertain. Trimming removed 0 bases from V and 3 bases from J, with 7 bases in between. The CDR3 runs to 14 residues. Germline values: CDR1 SGDLS, CDR2 YYNGEE. CDR3 sequence reads: CASSVGGHNQPQHF. In DNA, the CDR3 is TGTGCCAGCAGCGTAGGAGGGCACAATCAGCCCCAGCATTTT.

This clonotype was detected only a few times. This sequence joins TRBV5-4 and TRBJ2-3; 11 bases are shared with TRBD2. The CDR3 has 15 amino acids. V lost 4 bases and J lost 2; bases outside the gene matches: 3. CDR1 and CDR2 (germline): SGHNT, YYREEE (reference sequence). The CDR3: CASSGTSGYTDTQYF. CDR3 nucleotide sequence: TGTGCCAGCAGCGGGACTAGCGGATACACAGATACGCAGTATTTT.

At least ten counts were recorded for this clonotype. This chain links TRBV5-1 with TRBJ2-1; a possible D gene is TRBD1 (6 bases). The CDR3 sequence is 12 residues long. Trimming shortened V by 3 bases and J by 7 bases, and 8 bases separated the two germline ends. Germline CDR1 is SGHRS and CDR2 is YFSETQ. In DNA form, the CDR3 reads TGCGCCAGCAGCTGGGGACAAAATGAGCAGTTCTTC. Translating gives CASSWGQNEQFF.

This clonotype was seen more than once but under ten times. The V gene is TRBV29-1, the J gene TRBJ2-7, with TRBD2 identical over 11 bases. This CDR3 is built from 15 residues. Germline CDR1 is SQVTM and CDR2 is ANQGSEA. J gave up 3 bases and V 6 bases, and 10 bases lay outside the gene matches. The CDR3 DNA is TGCAGCGTAGATCCCGGGACTAGCGGCGACTACGAGCAGTACTTC. Amino acid sequence: CSVDPGTSGDYEQYF.

This clonotype was observed at least ten times. The chain couples TRBV12-3 or TRBV12-4 to TRBJ2-3, with 7 bases aligning to TRBD1. J lost 4 bases, V lost 2 bases, and 0 bases had no gene match. The length of the CDR3 is 13 residues. CDR3 nucleotide sequence: TGTGCCAGCAGTTTACAGGGGGCAGATACGCAGTATTTT. Protein product: CASSLQGADTQYF.

This clonotype was recorded at least ten times. This chain connects TRBV28 to TRBJ1-1, with 9 bases aligning to TRBD1. Germline V gene data show CDR1 as MDHEN and CDR2 as SYDVKM. This CDR3 spans 15 amino acids. Trimming at V came to 4 bases and at J to 11 bases, leaving 14 bases not matched to a gene. CDR3 in DNA: TGTGCCAGCAGTTATTCCCGGACAGGGGAAGTTCGGGCTTTCTTT. This gives the protein CASSYSRTGEVRAFF.

This clonotype was seen at least ten times. The rearrangement joins TRBV28 to TRBJ2-1, with D possibly TRBD2 on 5 matching bases. This CDR3 contains 17 residues. CDR1 and CDR2 (germline): MDHEN, SYDVKM. With 6 bases removed from V and 0 bases from J, the gap between germline ends came to 18 bases. CDR3 coding DNA: TGTGCCAGCAGAACATCCCCTGGAGGCAGCTCCTACAATGAGCAGTTCTTC. This encodes CASRTSPGGSSYNEQFF. Variable domain in full (rest from reference TRBV28 and TRBJ2-1): DVKVTQSSRYLVKRTGEKVFLECVQDMDHENMFWYRQDPGLGLRLIYFSYDVKMKEKGDIPEGYSVSREKKERFSLILESASTNQTSMYLCASRTSPGGSSYNEQFFGPGTRLTVL.

This clonotype was seen a few times. This rearrangement joins TRBV13 to TRBJ1-1; weak D call: TRBD1 (5 bases). Trimming shortened V by 5 bases and J by 4 bases, and 8 bases separated the two germline ends. The CDR3 contains 12 residues. Germline CDR1 is PRHDT and CDR2 is FYEKMQ (reference sequence). The CDR3 DNA follows: TGTGCCAGCAGCCCCGGGGGCACTGAAGCTTTCTTT. Translation: CASSPGGTEAFF.